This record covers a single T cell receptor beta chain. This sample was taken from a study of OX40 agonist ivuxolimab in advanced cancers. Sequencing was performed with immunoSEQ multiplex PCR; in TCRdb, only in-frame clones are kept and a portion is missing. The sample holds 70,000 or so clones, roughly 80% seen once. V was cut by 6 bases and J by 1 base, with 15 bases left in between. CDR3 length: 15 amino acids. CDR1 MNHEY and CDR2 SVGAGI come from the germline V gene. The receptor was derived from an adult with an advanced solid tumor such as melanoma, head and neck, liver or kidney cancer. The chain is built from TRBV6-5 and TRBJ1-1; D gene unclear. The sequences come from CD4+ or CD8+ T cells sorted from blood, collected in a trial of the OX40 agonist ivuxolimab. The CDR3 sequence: CASSPAGRKNTEAFF. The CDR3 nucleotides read TGTGCCAGCAGCCCTGCTGGCCGGAAGAACACTGAAGCTTTCTTT.